The 32 T cell receptor beta chains below come from one sample, sequenced in a study of T cells after posttransplantation cyclophosphamide. Control samples came 1 year after myeloablative marrow transplants with methotrexate plus calcineurin inhibitor. Data came from immunoSEQ multiplex PCR; TCRdb stores just in-frame clones and leaves some out. Of approximately 5,100 clones detected, about 73% appear once; the ten largest clones hold approximately 51%. Specimen: PBMCs, collected roughly 320 days after allogeneic stem cell transplant with calcineurin inhibitor and methotrexate. The receptor source for this set is a female patient aged 50 to 60 who received an allogeneic stem cell transplant from an unrelated donor, was CMV-positive, and had acute and chronic GVHD. Some T cells may be transferred from the graft donor.

The V call is TRBV15, the J call TRBJ2-7, with unresolved D. The CDR3 is 13 amino acids. Trimming removed 2 bases from V and 1 base from J, with 6 bases in between. Germline loops: CDR1 LNHNV, CDR2 YYDKDF (reference sequence). Here the CDR3 DNA reads TGTGCCACCAGCAGAACTTATTCCTACGAGCAGTACTTC. Encoded protein: CATSRTYSYEQYF.

The rearrangement joins TRBV6-5 to TRBJ2-7; 7 positions agree with TRBD1. With 6 bases clipped from V and 6 bases from J, the junction kept 5 bases outside the gene matches. The CDR3 is made up of 12 amino acids. Germline V gives CDR1 MNHEY, CDR2 SVGAGI. The CDR3 is CASRDRVVEQYF. CDR3 DNA sequence: TGTGCCAGCAGAGACAGGGTTGTCGAGCAGTACTTC.

Ten or more counts support this clone. This sequence joins TRBV5-1 and TRBJ2-1; 8 positions agree with TRBD2. The junction had 16 bases not matched to a gene; V was cut back by 0 bases and J by 8 bases. The CDR3 covers 18 residues. CDR1 and CDR2 from the germline V gene are SGHRS and YFSETQ. The CDR3 here is CASSLAVSFGLAADEQFF. CDR3 nucleotide sequence: TGCGCCAGCAGCTTGGCCGTGTCATTTGGACTAGCTGCGGATGAGCAGTTCTTC.

This sequence joins TRBV5-6 and TRBJ2-7, with a weak D call TRBD2 (6 bases). V lost 2 bases, J lost 2 bases, and 11 bases lay in between. This CDR3 spans 14 amino acids. Per germline, CDR1 SGHDT and CDR2 YYEEEE. CDR3 sequence: CASSFQTSPYEQYF. The CDR3 DNA sequence: TGTGCCAGCAGCTTCCAGACTAGTCCCTACGAGCAGTACTTC.

The CDR3 DNA reads as TGCAGCGTAGCGACAGGGGACAATCAGCCCCAGCATTTT. Translation: CSVATGDNQPQHF. V is TRBV29-1 and J is TRBJ1-5, with 8 positions matching TRBD1. The germline gives CDR1 SQVTM, CDR2 ANQGSEA. CDR3 length: 13 amino acids. V lost 6 bases to trimming and J lost 3 bases; unmatched junction nucleotides: 4.

The V call is TRBV27, the J call TRBJ2-1, with 12 bases lining up with TRBD2. The germline V gene encodes CDR1 MNHEY and CDR2 SMNVEV (reference sequence). This CDR3 has 16 amino acids. V lost 2 bases to trimming and J lost 7 bases; unmatched junction nucleotides: 6. Here the CDR3 DNA reads TGTGCCAGCAGTTTACACCGGCTAGCGGGAGGGAATGAGCAGTTCTTC. Its protein product is CASSLHRLAGGNEQFF.

The table lists this clone with a few counts. The V call is TRBV28, the J call TRBJ2-7; 7 positions match TRBD2. With V trimmed by 6 bases and J by 4 bases, 9 bases remained unmatched. This CDR3 comprises 14 residues. Germline V gene lookup returns CDR1 MDHEN and CDR2 SYDVKM. Here the CDR3 reads CASSLADRPYEQYF. In nucleotides, the CDR3 is TGTGCCAGCAGCCTAGCGGACCGACCGTACGAGCAGTACTTC.

Concerning this clone itself: This sample includes further DNA sequences coding for the same CDR3. The genes are TRBV9 and TRBJ2-6; tentatively, D is TRBD1 (6 bases). The germline V gene has CDR1 SGDLS and CDR2 YYNGEE. CDR3 size: 15 residues. V was clipped by 3 bases and J by 0 bases, with 7 bases between them. CDR3 sequence: CASSAQGSGANVLTF. CDR3 coding DNA: TGTGCCAGCAGCGCACAGGGCTCTGGGGCCAACGTCCTGACTTTC.

The table lists this clone with a few counts. The chain recombines TRBV6-5 with TRBJ1-5, with D possibly matching TRBD1 (6 bases). The V end lost 5 bases, the J end lost 3 bases, and 14 bases lay between the germline ends. Looked up from germline, CDR1 is MNHEY and CDR2 is SVGAGI. This CDR3 has 15 residues. CDR3 nucleotide sequence: TGTGCCAGCAGTGTAACACAGGGTTCCAATCAGCCCCAGCATTTT. Translating it yields CASSVTQGSNQPQHF.

CDR3: CASSLALRTGELFF. CDR3 DNA: TGTGCCAGCAGCTTAGCCCTCCGGACAGGGGAGCTGTTTTTT. V and J are TRBV11-2 and TRBJ2-2; weak D call: TRBD1 (5 bases). The germline CDR1 and CDR2 sequences are SGHAT and FQNNGV. Between the trimmed V and J ends, which lost 1 base and 8 bases, there was a span of 11 bases. The CDR3 covers 14 residues.

The V gene is TRBV2, the J gene TRBJ1-2; the D is unclear. Germline V gene sequence: CDR1 SNHLY, CDR2 FYNNEI. The germline V and J ends were trimmed by 1 base and 4 bases, with 7 bases remaining between them. This CDR3 spans 13 amino acids. CDR3 residues: CASSEELPYGYTF. The DNA for the CDR3 is TGTGCCAGCAGTGAAGAGCTTCCCTATGGCTACACCTTC.

The chain is built from TRBV28 and TRBJ2-1, with 10 bases aligning to TRBD2. The CDR3 has 16 amino acids. CDR1 MDHEN and CDR2 SYDVKM come from the germline V gene. Trimming removed 5 bases from V and 5 bases from J; junction bases left unmatched: 9. In nucleotides, the CDR3 is TGTGCCAGCAGTACCGAACTAGCGGGGTACCACAATGAGCAGTTCTTC. Its protein product is CASSTELAGYHNEQFF. Using reference TRBV28 and TRBJ2-1 for the parts outside the CDR3, the full variable domain is DVKVTQSSRYLVKRTGEKVFLECVQDMDHENMFWYRQDPGLGLRLIYFSYDVKMKEKGDIPEGYSVSREKKERFSLILESASTNQTSMYLCASSTELAGYHNEQFFGPGTRLTVL.

V and J are TRBV5-4 and TRBJ2-3, with a weak D call TRBD2 (6 bases). Germline loops: CDR1 SGHNT, CDR2 YYREEE (reference sequence). Trimming took 0 bases from V and 0 from J, leaving 20 bases between them. The CDR3 runs to 19 residues. CDR3 amino acids: CASSLAWMRGGSSTDTQYF. DNA of the CDR3: TGTGCCAGCAGCTTGGCGTGGATGAGGGGAGGATCTAGCACAGATACGCAGTATTTT.

The table lists this clone with a few counts. The V gene is TRBV5-1, the J gene TRBJ2-1; 8 bases fit TRBD2. Germline V gives CDR1 SGHRS, CDR2 YFSETQ. The trim removed 5 bases at V and 0 bases at J, leaving 4 bases unmatched. This CDR3 has 15 residues. The DNA for the CDR3 is TGCGCCAGCAGTTTTAGCGGGAACTCCTACAATGAGCAGTTCTTC. This sequence encodes CASSFSGNSYNEQFF.

The chain joins TRBV6-5 to TRBJ1-2, with TRBD1 matching over 7 bases. The CDR3 is 14 amino acids. The ends lost 4 bases at V and 5 bases at J; junction bases unmatched: 7. Germline V gives CDR1 MNHEY, CDR2 SVGAGI. CDR3 protein: CASSSGTAPYGYTF. In DNA form, the CDR3 reads TGTGCCAGCAGTTCTGGGACAGCACCGTATGGCTACACCTTC.

The V gene is TRBV7-9, the J gene TRBJ2-1; D ambiguous. V shed 6 bases and J shed 5 bases, with 11 bases lying between them. CDR3 length: 13 amino acids. Germline CDR1 reads SEHNR; CDR2 reads FQNEAQ (reference sequence). The CDR3 reads CASRYLVDNEQFF. The CDR3 DNA reads as TGTGCCAGCAGGTATTTAGTGGACAATGAGCAGTTCTTC.

The genes are TRBV5-1 and TRBJ2-2, with a tentative D call TRBD2 (6 bases). Germline-derived CDR1 and CDR2 are SGHRS and YFSETQ. The CDR3 covers 18 residues. The V gene lost 6 bases and the J gene lost 1 base, with 22 bases spanning the gap. CDR3 DNA sequence: TGCGCCAGCACCCAAATGTGGGGACTCGCGGAGAACACCGGGGAGCTGTTTTTT. Encoded protein: CASTQMWGLAENTGELFF.

This chain links TRBV28 with TRBJ1-3; 7 bases match TRBD1. CDR3 length: 19 amino acids. Germline values: CDR1 MDHEN, CDR2 SYDVKM. Trimming at V came to 2 bases and at J to 0 bases, leaving 13 bases not matched to a gene. In DNA form, the CDR3 reads TGTGCCAGCAGTTTAGGCCGAGGCAGGGGGTTTTCCTCTGGAAACACCATATATTTT. Residues: CASSLGRGRGFSSGNTIYF.

This chain uses TRBV11-2 with TRBJ2-4; a weak D match, TRBD2 (7 bases). Trimming stripped 8 bases from V and 3 bases from J, with 20 bases between. This CDR3 is 16 amino acids long. The V gene's germline CDR1 is SGHAT and CDR2 FQNNGV. Written as DNA, the CDR3 is TGTGCCAGCTCCCCGGGGGGCGGGAGTGGCAAAAACATTCAGTACTTC. Residues: CASSPGGGSGKNIQYF.

The V gene is TRBV7-8, the J gene TRBJ2-7; 7 nucleotides agree with TRBD2. The CDR3 has 16 amino acids. Germline V lookup: CDR1 SGHVS, CDR2 FQNEAQ. Unmatched junction bases numbered 16, after V lost 7 bases and J lost 4 bases. CDR3 DNA: TGTGCCAGCACCCAGGGAGGCGGGAGAATAGGGTACGAGCAGTACTTC. This gives the protein CASTQGGGRIGYEQYF. The whole variable domain, remainder taken from reference TRBV7-8 and TRBJ2-7, is GAGVSQSPRYKVAKRGQDVALRCDPISGHVSLFWYQQALGQGPEFLTYFQNEAQLDKSGLPSDRFFAERPEGSVSTLKIQRTQQEDSAVYLCASTQGGGRIGYEQYFGPGTRLTVT.

The J gene is TRBJ2-2, the V gene TRBV12-5; 8 bases match TRBD2. CDR1 and CDR2 (germline): LGHNT, FRNRAP. The CDR3 consists of 14 residues. The ends lost 4 bases at V and 7 bases at J; junction bases unmatched: 5. The CDR3 DNA reads TGTGCTAGTGGTTCGGGACTAGGGATCGGGGAGCTGTTTTTT. Translated: CASGSGLGIGELFF.

CDR3 sequence (DNA): TGTGCCAGCAGCCAAGATCGCCAGGGGATTAAGCATTTT. It yields the protein CASSQDRQGIKHF. V gene TRBV14 combines with J gene TRBJ1-5; D might be TRBD1 (6 bases). CDR1 and CDR2 (germline): SGHDN, FVKESK. CDR3 length equals 13 residues. V lost 0 bases and J 14 bases, leaving 14 bases between the germline ends. The variable domain in full, with the rest retrieved from reference TRBV14 and TRBJ1-5, is EAGVTQFPSHSVIEKGQTVTLRCDPISGHDNLYWYRRVMGKEIKFLLHFVKESKQDESGMPNNRFLAERTGGTYSTLKVQPAELEDSGVYFCASSQDRQGIKHFGDGTRLSIL.

The chain couples TRBV5-1 to TRBJ2-7; the match to TRBD1 covers 10 bases. CDR1 is SGHRS, CDR2 YFSETQ, per germline. V shed 2 bases and J 3 bases; nucleotides not matched to a gene: 2. CDR3 length: 14 amino acids. The DNA for the CDR3 is TGCGCCAGCAGCTTTAGGACAGGGGGCTACGAGCAGTACTTC. Translating gives CASSFRTGGYEQYF.

V usage is TRBV6-6 and J usage is TRBJ2-7; 8 bases are a match to TRBD2. J was trimmed by 2 bases and V by 6 bases; bases with no gene match: 6. The CDR3 has 14 residues. Germline CDR1 and CDR2: MNHNY and SVGAGI (reference sequence). The CDR3 nucleotides read TGTGCCAGCAGATTCTTAGCGGGAACCTACGAGCAGTACTTC. Amino acids: CASRFLAGTYEQYF.

Here the CDR3 DNA reads TGTGCCAGCAGCCCGGCGGCAGATACGCAGTATTTT. Encoded protein: CASSPAADTQYF. V gene TRBV5-6 combines with J gene TRBJ2-3; no reliable D call. The germline V and J ends were trimmed by 4 bases and 4 bases, with 7 bases remaining between them. The length of the CDR3 is 12 residues. Germline V gives CDR1 SGHDT, CDR2 YYEEEE.

This chain links TRBV28 with TRBJ1-5; tentatively, D is TRBD1 (5 bases). The CDR3 consists of 14 residues. The V end was cut by 6 bases, the J end by 9 bases, with 18 bases between. Germline V CDR1 and CDR2: MDHEN, SYDVKM. CDR3 bases: TGTGCCAGCAGCCCCGCGGGGACCAGGCGGCCCCAGCATTTT. This codes for CASSPAGTRRPQHF.

V is TRBV6-1 and J is TRBJ2-7, with TRBD2 identical over 9 bases. Germline loops: CDR1 MNHNS, CDR2 SASEGT. V was clipped by 1 base and J by 3 bases; unmatched bases: 4. The CDR3 is made up of 15 amino acids. The CDR3 coding sequence is TGTGCCAGCAGTGAAGTAGAGACTAGCGGCTACGAGCAGTACTTC. Its translation: CASSEVETSGYEQYF.

The chain recombines TRBV25-1 with TRBJ1-2; 7 bases line up with TRBD1. The CDR3 loop spans 13 amino acids. Germline-derived CDR1 and CDR2 are MGHDK and SYGVNS. Unmatched junction bases numbered 1, after V lost 4 bases and J lost 2 bases. CDR3 nucleotides: TGTGCCAGCAGTGGACAGGGAAACTATGGCTACACCTTC. This sequence encodes CASSGQGNYGYTF.

The V and J genes are TRBV28 and TRBJ2-7; a possible D gene is TRBD1 (7 bases). The V gene lost 8 bases and the J gene lost 5 bases, with 16 bases spanning the gap. Germline V gives CDR1 MDHEN, CDR2 SYDVKM. The CDR3 has 13 amino acids. The chain's CDR3 is CASGQGGPNEQYF. CDR3 sequence (DNA): TGTGCCAGCGGCCAGGGGGGTCCCAACGAGCAGTACTTC.

This clone appeared a few times. A far more abundant clone sits one base away, making this likely a read error. The chain joins TRBV5-1 to TRBJ2-5; 12 positions agree with TRBD1. The CDR3 loop spans 15 amino acids. The J segment lost 6 bases and the V segment lost 4 bases, leaving 7 bases of the junction unmatched. Germline V lookup: CDR1 SGHRS, CDR2 YFSETQ. CDR3 sequence reads: CASSHRDRGQKTQYF. CDR3 DNA: TGCGCCAGCAGCCACCGGGACAGGGGGCAGAAGACCCAGTACTTC.

This sequence joins TRBV5-1 and TRBJ2-2; D not certain. This CDR3 spans 14 amino acids. Trimming pared 2 bases from V and 7 bases from J, leaving 12 bases between. CDR1 and CDR2 (germline): SGHRS, YFSETQ. The CDR3 nucleotides are TGCGCCAGCAGCTTCCGATCTATCGACGGGGAGCTGTTTTTT. Translated, it gives CASSFRSIDGELFF.

V is TRBV5-1 and J is TRBJ1-1; 8 bases fit TRBD1. V trimming: 3 bases; J trimming: 4 bases; junction bases outside the gene matches: 11. CDR3 length: 16 amino acids. From germline, CDR1 is SGHRS and CDR2 YFSETQ. The CDR3: CASSSGDRPMGTEAFF. DNA for the CDR3: TGCGCCAGCAGCTCTGGGGACAGGCCCATGGGCACTGAAGCTTTCTTT.